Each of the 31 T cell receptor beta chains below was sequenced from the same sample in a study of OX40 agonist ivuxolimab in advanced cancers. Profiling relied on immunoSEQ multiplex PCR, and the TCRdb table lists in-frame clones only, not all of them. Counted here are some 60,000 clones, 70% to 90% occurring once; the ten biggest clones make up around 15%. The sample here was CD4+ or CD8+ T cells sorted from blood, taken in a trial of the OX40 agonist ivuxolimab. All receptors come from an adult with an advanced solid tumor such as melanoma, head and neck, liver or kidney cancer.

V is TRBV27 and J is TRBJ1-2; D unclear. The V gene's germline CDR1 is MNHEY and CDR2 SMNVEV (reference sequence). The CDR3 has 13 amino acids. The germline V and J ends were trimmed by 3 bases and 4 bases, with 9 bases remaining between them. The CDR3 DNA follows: TGTGCCAGCAGTTTTTCCCAGAGCTATGGCTACACCTTC. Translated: CASSFSQSYGYTF.

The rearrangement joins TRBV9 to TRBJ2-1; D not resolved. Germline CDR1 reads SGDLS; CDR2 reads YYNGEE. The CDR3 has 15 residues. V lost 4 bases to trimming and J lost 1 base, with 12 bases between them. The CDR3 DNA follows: TGTGCCAGCAGCCTCAGTAGCTTTTCCTACAATGAGCAGTTCTTC. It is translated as CASSLSSFSYNEQFF.

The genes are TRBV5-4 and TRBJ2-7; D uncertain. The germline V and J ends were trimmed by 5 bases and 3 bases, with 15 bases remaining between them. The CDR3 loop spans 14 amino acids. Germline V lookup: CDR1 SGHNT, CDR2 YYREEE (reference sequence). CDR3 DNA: TGTGCCAGCAGGTTTAGTGGAGCTATCTACGAGCAGTACTTC. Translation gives CASRFSGAIYEQYF.

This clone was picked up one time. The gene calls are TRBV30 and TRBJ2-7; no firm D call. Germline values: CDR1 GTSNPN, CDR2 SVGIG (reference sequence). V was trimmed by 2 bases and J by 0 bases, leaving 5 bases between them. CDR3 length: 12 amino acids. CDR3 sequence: CAWSWASYEQYF. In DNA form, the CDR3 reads TGTGCCTGGAGTTGGGCCTCCTACGAGCAGTACTTC.

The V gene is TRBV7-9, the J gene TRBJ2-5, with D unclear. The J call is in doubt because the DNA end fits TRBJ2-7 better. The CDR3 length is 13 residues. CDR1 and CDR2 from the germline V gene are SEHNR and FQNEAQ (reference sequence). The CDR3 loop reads CASSLAPIYEQYF. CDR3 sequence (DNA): TGTGCCAGCAGCTTAGCGCCAATTTACGAGCAGTACTTC.

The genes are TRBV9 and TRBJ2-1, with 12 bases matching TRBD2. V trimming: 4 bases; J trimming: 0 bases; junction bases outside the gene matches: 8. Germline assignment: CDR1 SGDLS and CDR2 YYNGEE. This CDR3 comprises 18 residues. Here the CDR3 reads CASSPRTSGVSSYNEQFF. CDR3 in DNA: TGTGCCAGCAGCCCACGGACTAGCGGGGTTAGCTCCTACAATGAGCAGTTCTTC.

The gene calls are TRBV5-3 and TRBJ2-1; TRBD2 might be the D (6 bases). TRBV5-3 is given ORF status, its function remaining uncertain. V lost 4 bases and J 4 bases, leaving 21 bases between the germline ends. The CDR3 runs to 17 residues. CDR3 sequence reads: CARSIHPSSGPYNEQFF. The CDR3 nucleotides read TGTGCCAGAAGCATCCACCCGAGTAGCGGACCGTACAATGAGCAGTTCTTC.

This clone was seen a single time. In DNA form, the CDR3 reads TGTGCCAGCAGCCGAAGCCGGGGACCCAAACGGGACACTGAAGCTTTCTTT. Its translation is CASSRSRGPKRDTEAFF. This chain joins TRBV7-9 and TRBJ1-1, with D possibly matching TRBD1 (5 bases). There are 17 residues in the CDR3. CDR1 SEHNR and CDR2 FQNEAQ come from the germline V gene (reference sequence). Deletions cut 5 bases from V and 3 bases from J, with 22 bases between.

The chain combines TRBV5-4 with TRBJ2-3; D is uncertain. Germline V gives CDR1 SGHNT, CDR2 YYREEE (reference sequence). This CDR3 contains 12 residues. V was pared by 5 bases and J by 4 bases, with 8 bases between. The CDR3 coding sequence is TGTGCCAGCAGAAGCACACCAGATACGCAGTATTTT. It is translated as CASRSTPDTQYF.

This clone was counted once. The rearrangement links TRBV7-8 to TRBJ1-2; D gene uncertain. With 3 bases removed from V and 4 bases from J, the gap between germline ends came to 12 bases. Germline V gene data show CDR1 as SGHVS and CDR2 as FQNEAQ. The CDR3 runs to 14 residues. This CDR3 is CASSLISRSYGYTF. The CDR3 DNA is TGTGCCAGCAGCTTGATATCCCGGTCCTATGGCTACACCTTC.

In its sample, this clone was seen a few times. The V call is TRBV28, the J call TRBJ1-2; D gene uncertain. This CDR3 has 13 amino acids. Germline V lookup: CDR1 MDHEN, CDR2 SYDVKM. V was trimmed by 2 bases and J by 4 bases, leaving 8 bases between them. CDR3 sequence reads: CASSLGRLYGYTF. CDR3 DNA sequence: TGTGCCAGCAGTTTAGGACGGCTCTATGGCTACACCTTC.

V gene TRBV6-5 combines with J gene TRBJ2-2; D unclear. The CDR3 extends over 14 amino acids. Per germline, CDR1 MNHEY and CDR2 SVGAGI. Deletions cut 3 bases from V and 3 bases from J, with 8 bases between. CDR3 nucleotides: TGTGCCAGCAGTTATTTAAAATACACCGGGGAGCTGTTTTTT. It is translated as CASSYLKYTGELFF.

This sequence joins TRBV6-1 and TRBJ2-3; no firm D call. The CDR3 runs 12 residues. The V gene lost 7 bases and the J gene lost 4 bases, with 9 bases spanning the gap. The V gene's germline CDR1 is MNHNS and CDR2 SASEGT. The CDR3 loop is CASTPGPDTQYF. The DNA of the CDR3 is TGTGCCAGCACTCCCGGCCCAGATACGCAGTATTTT.

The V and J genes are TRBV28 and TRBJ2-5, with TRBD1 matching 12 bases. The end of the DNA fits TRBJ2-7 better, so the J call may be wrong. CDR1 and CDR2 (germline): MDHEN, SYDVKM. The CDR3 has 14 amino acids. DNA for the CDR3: TGTGCCAGCAGGCCGGGACAGGGGGCAGTCGAGCAGTACTTC. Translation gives CASRPGQGAVEQYF.

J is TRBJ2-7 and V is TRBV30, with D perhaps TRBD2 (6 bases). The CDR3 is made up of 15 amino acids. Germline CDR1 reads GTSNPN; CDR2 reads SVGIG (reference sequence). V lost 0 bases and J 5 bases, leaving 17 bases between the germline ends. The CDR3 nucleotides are TGTGCCTGGAGTGTGATGGGTCGGGAGAGGGACGAGCAGTACTTC. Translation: CAWSVMGRERDEQYF.

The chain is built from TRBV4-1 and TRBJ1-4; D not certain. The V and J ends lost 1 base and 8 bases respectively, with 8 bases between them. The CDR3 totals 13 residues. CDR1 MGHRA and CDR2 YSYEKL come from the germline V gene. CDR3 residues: CASSQATPEKLFF. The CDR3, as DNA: TGCGCCAGCAGCCAAGCGACTCCGGAAAAACTGTTTTTT.

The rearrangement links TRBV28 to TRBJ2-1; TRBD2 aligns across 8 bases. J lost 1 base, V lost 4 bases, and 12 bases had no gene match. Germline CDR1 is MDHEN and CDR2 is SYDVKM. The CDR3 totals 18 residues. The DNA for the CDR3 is TGTGCCAGCAGTTCTCCCGGAACTAGCGGTTTATCCTACAATGAGCAGTTCTTC. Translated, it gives CASSSPGTSGLSYNEQFF.

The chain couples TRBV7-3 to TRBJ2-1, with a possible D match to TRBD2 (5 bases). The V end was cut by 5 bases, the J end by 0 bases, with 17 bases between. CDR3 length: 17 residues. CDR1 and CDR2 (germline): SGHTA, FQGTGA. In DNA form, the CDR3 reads TGTGCCAGCAGCGACCCGGGAAAAATCGACTCCTACAATGAGCAGTTCTTC. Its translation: CASSDPGKIDSYNEQFF.

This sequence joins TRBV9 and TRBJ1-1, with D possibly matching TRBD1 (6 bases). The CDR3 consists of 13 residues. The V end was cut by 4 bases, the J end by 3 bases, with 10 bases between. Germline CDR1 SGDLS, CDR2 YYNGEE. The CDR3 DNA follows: TGTGCCAGCAGCCTTCGACAGGACACTGAAGCTTTCTTT. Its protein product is CASSLRQDTEAFF.

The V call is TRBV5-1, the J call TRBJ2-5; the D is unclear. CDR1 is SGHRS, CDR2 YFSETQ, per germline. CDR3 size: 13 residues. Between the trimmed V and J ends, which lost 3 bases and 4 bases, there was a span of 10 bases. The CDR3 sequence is CASSSRGRETQYF. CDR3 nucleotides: TGCGCCAGCAGCTCCCGAGGTAGAGAGACCCAGTACTTC.

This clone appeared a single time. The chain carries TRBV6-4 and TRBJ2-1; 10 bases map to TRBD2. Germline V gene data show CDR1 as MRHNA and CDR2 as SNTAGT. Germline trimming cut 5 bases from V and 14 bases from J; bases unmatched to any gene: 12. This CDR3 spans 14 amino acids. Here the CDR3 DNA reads TGTGCCAGCAGTTCCGGGACTAGCGCGTCTCAGAAGTTCTTC. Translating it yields CASSSGTSASQKFF.

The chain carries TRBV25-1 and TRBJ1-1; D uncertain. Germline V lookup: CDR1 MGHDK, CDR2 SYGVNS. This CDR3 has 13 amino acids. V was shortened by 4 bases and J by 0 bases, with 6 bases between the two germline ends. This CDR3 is CASSAGLNTEAFF. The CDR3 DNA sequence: TGTGCCAGCAGTGCCGGCTTGAACACTGAAGCTTTCTTT. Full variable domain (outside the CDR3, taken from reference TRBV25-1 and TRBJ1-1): EADIYQTPRYLVIGTGKKITLECSQTMGHDKMYWYQQDPGMELHLIHYSYGVNSTEKGDLSSESTVSRIRTEHFPLTLESARPSHTSQYLCASSAGLNTEAFFGQGTRLTVV.

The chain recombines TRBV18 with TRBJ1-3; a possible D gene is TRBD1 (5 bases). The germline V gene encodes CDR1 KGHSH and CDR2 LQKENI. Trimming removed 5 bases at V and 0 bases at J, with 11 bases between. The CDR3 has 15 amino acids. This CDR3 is CASSEDTYSGNTIYF. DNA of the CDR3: TGTGCCAGCTCAGAGGACACATACTCTGGAAACACCATATATTTT. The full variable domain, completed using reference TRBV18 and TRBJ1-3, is NAGVMQNPRHLVRRRGQEARLRCSPMKGHSHVYWYRQLPEEGLKFMVYLQKENIIDESGMPKERFSAEFPKEGPSILRIQQVVRGDSAAYFCASSEDTYSGNTIYFGEGSWLTVV.

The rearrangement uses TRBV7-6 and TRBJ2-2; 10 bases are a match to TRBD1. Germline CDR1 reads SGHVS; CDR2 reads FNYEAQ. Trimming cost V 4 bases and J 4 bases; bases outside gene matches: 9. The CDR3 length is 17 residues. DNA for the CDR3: TGTGCCAGCAGCTCATACGCCGGGACAGGGGTCACCGGGGAGCTGTTTTTT. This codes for CASSSYAGTGVTGELFF.

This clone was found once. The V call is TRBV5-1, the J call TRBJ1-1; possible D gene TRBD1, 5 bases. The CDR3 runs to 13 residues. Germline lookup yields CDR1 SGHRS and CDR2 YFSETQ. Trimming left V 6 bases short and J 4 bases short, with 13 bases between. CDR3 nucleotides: TGCGCCAGCAAAGGGTCCGGGGGCACTGAAGCTTTCTTT. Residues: CASKGSGGTEAFF. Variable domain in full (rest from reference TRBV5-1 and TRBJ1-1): KAGVTQTPRYLIKTRGQQVTLSCSPISGHRSVSWYQQTPGQGLQFLFEYFSETQRNKGNFPGRFSGRQFSNSRSEMNVSTLELGDSALYLCASKGSGGTEAFFGQGTRLTVV.

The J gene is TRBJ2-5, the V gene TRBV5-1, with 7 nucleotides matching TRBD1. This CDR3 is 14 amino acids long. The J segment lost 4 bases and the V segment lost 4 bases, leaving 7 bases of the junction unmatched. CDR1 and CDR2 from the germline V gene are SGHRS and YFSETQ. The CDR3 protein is CASSTPQGRETQYF. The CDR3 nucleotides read TGCGCCAGCAGCACTCCACAGGGGAGAGAGACCCAGTACTTC.

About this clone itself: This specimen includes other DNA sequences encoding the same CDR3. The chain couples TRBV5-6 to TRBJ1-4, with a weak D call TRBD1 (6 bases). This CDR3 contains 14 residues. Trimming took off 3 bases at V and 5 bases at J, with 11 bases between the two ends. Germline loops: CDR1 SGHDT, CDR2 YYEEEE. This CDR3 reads CASSSGEFNEKLFF. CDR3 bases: TGTGCCAGCAGCTCAGGGGAATTCAATGAAAAACTGTTTTTT. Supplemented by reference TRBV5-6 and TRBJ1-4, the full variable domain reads DAGVTQSPTHLIKTRGQQVTLRCSPKSGHDTVSWYQQALGQGPQFIFQYYEEEERQRGNFPDRFSGHQFPNYSSELNVNALLLGDSALYLCASSSGEFNEKLFFGSGTQLSVL.

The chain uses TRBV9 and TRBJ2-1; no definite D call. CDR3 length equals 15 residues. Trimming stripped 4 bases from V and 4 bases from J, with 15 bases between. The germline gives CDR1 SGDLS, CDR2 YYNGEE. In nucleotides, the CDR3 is TGTGCCAGCAGCTCCCGACCGAATGGGTACAATGAGCAGTTCTTC. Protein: CASSSRPNGYNEQFF.

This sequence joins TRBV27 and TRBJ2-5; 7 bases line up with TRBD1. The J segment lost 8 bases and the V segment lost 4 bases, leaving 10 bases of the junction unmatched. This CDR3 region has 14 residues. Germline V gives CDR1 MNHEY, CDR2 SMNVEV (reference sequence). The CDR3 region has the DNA TGTGCCAGCAGTTCTCCCGGGACAGCAGAAACCCAGTACTTC. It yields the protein CASSSPGTAETQYF.

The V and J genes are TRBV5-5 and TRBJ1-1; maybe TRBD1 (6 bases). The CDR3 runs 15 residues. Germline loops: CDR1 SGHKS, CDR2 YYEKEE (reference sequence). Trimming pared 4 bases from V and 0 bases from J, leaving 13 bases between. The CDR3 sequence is CASSHRQAMNTEAFF. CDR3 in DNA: TGTGCCAGCAGCCACCGACAGGCCATGAACACTGAAGCTTTCTTT.

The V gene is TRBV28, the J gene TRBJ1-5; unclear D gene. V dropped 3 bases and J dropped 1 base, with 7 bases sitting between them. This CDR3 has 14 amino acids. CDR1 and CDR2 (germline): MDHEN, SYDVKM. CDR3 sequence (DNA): TGTGCCAGCAGTTTGGTAGCGAGCAATCAGCCCCAGCATTTT. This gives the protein CASSLVASNQPQHF.